The 27 T cell receptor beta chains below all came from one sample that was sequenced in a study of preoperative IRX-2 immunotherapy in early breast cancer. This sample's treatment: preoperative locoregional IRX-2 cytokine immunotherapy. Clones were sequenced by immunoSEQ multiplex PCR, and TCRdb holds only the in-frame ones, with some missing. The sample includes tens of thousands of clones, approximately 78% of them seen just once. The material sequenced was lymph node tissue, taken after IRX-2 immunotherapy. The receptor source for this set is a human donor with breast cancer.

This sequence joins TRBV25-1 and TRBJ1-5; no definite D call. The germline CDR1 and CDR2 sequences are MGHDK and SYGVNS. This CDR3 is 14 amino acids long. Trimming stripped 4 bases from V and 3 bases from J, with 10 bases between. The CDR3, as DNA: TGTGCCAGCAGTGTAGGAACAAACAATCAGCCCCAGCATTTT. As protein: CASSVGTNNQPQHF.

V usage is TRBV4-1 and J usage is TRBJ1-2; the D gene is possibly TRBD1 (5 bases). Looked up from germline, CDR1 is MGHRA and CDR2 is YSYEKL. With 0 bases removed from V and 8 bases from J, the gap between germline ends came to 16 bases. The CDR3 has 15 amino acids. CDR3 coding DNA: TGCGCCAGCAGCCAAGAGTTTCGACAGATGTACGGCTACACCTTC. Amino acids: CASSQEFRQMYGYTF.

The V and J genes are TRBV15 and TRBJ1-6; no definite D call. The V gene's germline CDR1 is LNHNV and CDR2 YYDKDF (reference sequence). Deletions cut 1 base from V and 8 bases from J, with 12 bases between. The CDR3 runs to 15 residues. CDR3 nucleotide sequence: TGTGCCACCAGCAGAGCGGGCAGGATCTATTCACCCCTCCACTTT. Residues: CATSRAGRIYSPLHF.

The V gene is TRBV19, the J gene TRBJ1-4; a possible D gene is TRBD1 (5 bases). Germline V lookup: CDR1 LNHDA, CDR2 SQIVND (reference sequence). Trimming took off 3 bases at V and 7 bases at J, with 15 bases between the two ends. The CDR3 length is 15 residues. The CDR3 region is CASSIMGQGGEKLFF. The CDR3 DNA reads TGTGCCAGTAGTATTATGGGCCAGGGAGGTGAAAAACTGTTTTTT.

This rearrangement joins TRBV19 to TRBJ2-6; D possibly corresponds to TRBD1 (6 bases). CDR1 and CDR2 (germline): LNHDA, SQIVND (reference sequence). V lost 3 bases and J 0 bases, leaving 9 bases between the germline ends. This CDR3 is built from 16 residues. CDR3 DNA sequence: TGTGCCAGTAGTATCCAGGACAGCTCTGGGGCCAACGTCCTGACTTTC. Translating gives CASSIQDSSGANVLTF.

This clone has only a few counts. This chain connects TRBV29-1 to TRBJ1-3, with D unresolved. The CDR3 has 15 amino acids. From germline, CDR1 is SQVTM and CDR2 ANQGSEA. The V end was cut by 5 bases, the J end by 3 bases, with 17 bases between. The CDR3, as DNA: TGCAGCGTTCGGAGAAGGTCCGGAGATGGAAACACCATATATTTT. The encoded protein is CSVRRRSGDGNTIYF.

The chain carries TRBV6-7 and TRBJ1-3; D is uncertain. TRBV6-7 is marked as an open reading frame, function uncertain. V was pared by 5 bases and J by 5 bases, with 13 bases between. There are 14 residues in the CDR3. The CDR3: CASSPTITRNTIYF. The CDR3 DNA sequence: TGTGCCAGCAGTCCCACTATAACCAGAAACACCATATATTTT.

This clone was seen a few times. V is TRBV11-3 and J is TRBJ2-6; D not resolved. The CDR3 has 18 residues. The germline V gene has CDR1 SGHNT and CDR2 YENEEA. The V end lost 7 bases, the J end lost 0 bases, and 19 bases lay between the germline ends. This chain's CDR3 is CASKKGSTVLSGANVLTF. The CDR3 DNA reads as TGTGCCAGCAAAAAGGGTTCCACGGTTCTCTCTGGGGCCAACGTCCTGACTTTC. The whole variable domain, filled in from reference TRBV11-3 and TRBJ2-6, reads EAGVVQSPRYKIIEKKQPVAFWCNPISGHNTLYWYLQNLGQGPELLIRYENEEAVDDSQLPKDRFSAERLKGVDSTLKIQPAELGDSAVYLCASKKGSTVLSGANVLTFGAGSRLTVL.

This chain joins TRBV19 and TRBJ2-3, with a possible D match to TRBD2 (5 bases). This CDR3 contains 13 residues. CDR1 is LNHDA, CDR2 SQIVND, per germline (reference sequence). Trimming removed 5 bases at V and 5 bases at J, with 11 bases between. CDR3 region: CASSRYGGDTQYF. The CDR3 DNA follows: TGTGCCAGTAGTCGGTACGGAGGAGATACGCAGTATTTT. Full variable domain (missing parts from reference TRBV19 and TRBJ2-3): DGGITQSPKYLFRKEGQNVTLSCEQNLNHDAMYWYRQDPGQGLRLIYYSQIVNDFQKGDIAEGYSVSREKKESFPLTVTSAQKNPTAFYLCASSRYGGDTQYFGPGTRLTVL.

V and J are TRBV19 and TRBJ1-6; possibly TRBD1 for D (5 bases). Deletions cut 6 bases from V and 8 bases from J, with 11 bases between. Per the germline V gene, CDR1 is LNHDA and CDR2 is SQIVND (reference sequence). The CDR3 is 13 amino acids. CDR3 in DNA: TGTGCCAGTAGAGGGCTCAGGGATTCACCCCTCCACTTT. Its translation is CASRGLRDSPLHF.

The V and J genes are TRBV6-8 and TRBJ1-3; TRBD1 aligns across 8 bases. This CDR3 region has 15 residues. V trimming: 4 bases; J trimming: 4 bases; junction bases outside the gene matches: 6. Germline V lookup: CDR1 MNHGY, CDR2 SAAAGT. The CDR3 loop is CASSSQGARGNTIYF. The CDR3 DNA follows: TGTGCCAGCAGTTCGCAGGGGGCGCGGGGAAACACCATATATTTT.

This clone was observed once. The rearrangement joins TRBV6-8 to TRBJ1-5, with 10 bases matching TRBD1. The CDR3 has 15 amino acids. Germline loops: CDR1 MNHGY, CDR2 SAAAGT. Germline trimming cut 8 bases from V and 4 bases from J; bases unmatched to any gene: 8. The CDR3 region has the DNA TGTGCCAGCGATATAAGGGACAGGGGAAATCAGCCCCAGCATTTT. Translation: CASDIRDRGNQPQHF.

The chain employs TRBV11-3 and TRBJ1-1, with 11 bases aligning to TRBD1. The J segment lost 5 bases and the V segment lost 4 bases, leaving 9 bases of the junction unmatched. This CDR3 is built from 16 residues. Germline V gene sequence: CDR1 SGHNT, CDR2 YENEEA. The CDR3 is CASSSGQGAWETEAFF. CDR3 coding DNA: TGTGCCAGCAGCTCCGGACAGGGGGCTTGGGAAACTGAAGCTTTCTTT. The full variable domain, rest sourced from reference TRBV11-3 and TRBJ1-1, is EAGVVQSPRYKIIEKKQPVAFWCNPISGHNTLYWYLQNLGQGPELLIRYENEEAVDDSQLPKDRFSAERLKGVDSTLKIQPAELGDSAVYLCASSSGQGAWETEAFFGQGTRLTVV.

This chain joins TRBV14 and TRBJ2-1, with 10 bases lining up with TRBD2. This CDR3 contains 15 residues. Per germline, CDR1 SGHDN and CDR2 FVKESK. J lost 10 bases, V lost 0 bases, and 6 bases had no gene match. Here the CDR3 DNA reads TGTGCCAGCAGCCAAGATTTGCTAGCGGGGGACGAGCAGTTCTTC. It is translated as CASSQDLLAGDEQFF.

The chain carries TRBV30 and TRBJ2-3; D is ambiguous. Trimming left V 4 bases short and J 2 bases short, with 13 bases between. In germline, CDR1 is GTSNPN, CDR2 SVGIG (reference sequence). The CDR3 is made up of 14 amino acids. This chain's CDR3 is CAWTDGRSTDTQYF. CDR3 sequence (DNA): TGTGCCTGGACAGACGGTAGATCCACAGATACGCAGTATTTT.

V gene TRBV6-8 combines with J gene TRBJ2-5, with D perhaps TRBD1 (7 bases). The germline V and J ends were trimmed by 5 bases and 5 bases, with 12 bases remaining between them. Germline CDR1 MNHGY, CDR2 SAAAGT. The CDR3 is made up of 13 amino acids. The CDR3 reads CASSAGQIETQYF. CDR3 nucleotides: TGTGCCAGCAGTGCGGGACAGATCGAGACCCAGTACTTC.

The chain links TRBV10-3 to TRBJ2-5, with D hard to call. CDR3 length equals 15 residues. The V gene lost 0 bases and the J gene lost 1 base, with 9 bases spanning the gap. The germline V gene has CDR1 ENHRY and CDR2 SYGVKD. CDR3 residues: CAISESLASQETQYF. The CDR3 DNA reads as TGTGCCATCAGTGAGTCATTGGCAAGCCAAGAGACCCAGTACTTC.

The chain joins TRBV18 to TRBJ1-5; 9 bases line up with TRBD1. Germline CDR1 KGHSH, CDR2 LQKENI. With V trimmed by 6 bases and J by 6 bases, 9 bases remained unmatched. This CDR3 spans 15 amino acids. This CDR3 is CASSPGQGKGQPQHF. The CDR3 DNA sequence: TGTGCCAGCTCTCCGGGACAGGGTAAGGGTCAGCCCCAGCATTTT.

The chain links TRBV15 to TRBJ1-6; 10 positions agree with TRBD1. In germline, CDR1 is LNHNV, CDR2 YYDKDF (reference sequence). The junction had 3 bases not matched to a gene; V was cut back by 4 bases and J by 9 bases. The CDR3 consists of 14 residues. The CDR3 reads CATSKRDRGSPLHF. The CDR3 region has the DNA TGTGCCACCAGCAAGCGGGACAGGGGTTCACCCCTCCACTTT.

The chain is built from TRBV6-8 and TRBJ2-3; 10 bases fit TRBD2. This CDR3 has 16 amino acids. Germline assignment: CDR1 MNHGY and CDR2 SAAAGT. J gave up 0 bases and V 10 bases, and 10 bases lay outside the gene matches. The CDR3 protein is CAISRQRGGSTDTQYF. The CDR3 nucleotides are TGTGCCATTTCGCGGCAGCGGGGGGGTAGCACAGATACGCAGTATTTT.

The chain joins TRBV6-8 to TRBJ2-7, with 7 bases fitting TRBD1. The germline gives CDR1 MNHGY, CDR2 SAAAGT. V was pared by 10 bases and J by 3 bases, with 12 bases of the junction left unmatched. CDR3 length: 14 amino acids. CDR3 residues: CATGDSGGNYEQYV. The DNA of the CDR3 is TGTGCCACAGGGGACAGTGGAGGAAACTACGAGCAGTACGTC.

This clone turned up a few times. The CDR3 sequence is CSVSLRTGETNEKLFF. The CDR3 DNA reads as TGCAGCGTTTCTCTTAGGACAGGAGAAACTAATGAAAAACTGTTTTTT. The V call is TRBV29-1, the J call TRBJ1-4, with 7 bases lining up with TRBD1. V was clipped by 5 bases and J by 1 base; unmatched bases: 10. The length of the CDR3 is 16 residues. The germline V gene encodes CDR1 SQVTM and CDR2 ANQGSEA.

V usage is TRBV7-7 and J usage is TRBJ2-1; 9 bases fit TRBD1. The ends lost 5 bases at V and 7 bases at J; junction bases unmatched: 6. Germline loops: CDR1 SSHAT, CDR2 FNYEAQ (reference sequence). The CDR3 totals 14 residues. The CDR3 reads CASSTGQGSNEQFF. The CDR3 DNA is TGTGCCAGCAGCACGGGACAGGGATCAAATGAGCAGTTCTTC.

This chain connects TRBV6-8 to TRBJ1-5; 7 bases align to TRBD1. This CDR3 contains 15 residues. CDR1 is MNHGY, CDR2 SAAAGT, per germline. Germline trimming cut 6 bases from V and 7 bases from J; bases unmatched to any gene: 12. The CDR3 here is CASSPGGLPVQPQHF. In DNA, the CDR3 is TGTGCCAGCAGCCCAGGGGGACTCCCTGTCCAGCCCCAGCATTTT.

The rearrangement uses TRBV6-7 and TRBJ1-2; 9 bases match TRBD1. TRBV6-7 is an open reading frame whose function is uncertain. The CDR3 runs 11 residues. Germline trimming cut 8 bases from V and 9 bases from J; bases unmatched to any gene: 4. The CDR3 region is CASGDRARYTF. The DNA of the CDR3 is TGTGCCAGCGGGGACAGGGCGCGCTACACCTTC.

The chain uses TRBV6-8 and TRBJ2-7, with 14 bases aligning to TRBD2. Germline V gene data show CDR1 as MNHGY and CDR2 as SAAAGT. The CDR3 is made up of 16 amino acids. The trim removed 8 bases at V and 0 bases at J, leaving 6 bases unmatched. The CDR3 region is CASGRLAGGISYEQYV. CDR3 DNA: TGTGCCAGCGGGCGACTAGCGGGGGGGATCTCCTACGAGCAGTACGTC.

The chain carries TRBV6-8 and TRBJ1-2, with D uncertain. The V and J ends lost 2 bases and 2 bases respectively, with 6 bases between them. From germline, CDR1 is MNHGY and CDR2 SAAAGT. The CDR3 is made up of 13 amino acids. CDR3 region: CASSYRLNYGYTF. CDR3 nucleotide sequence: TGTGCCAGCAGTTACCGTTTGAACTATGGCTACACCTTC.